The clone carrying this T cell receptor (beta chain) appeared a few times. Its specificity is not known. V was trimmed by 3 bases and J by 5 bases, leaving 17 bases between them. CDR3 length: 16 residues. Germline assignment: CDR1 LGHNA and CDR2 YNFKEQ. Unique molecular identifiers were used to barcode this TCRbeta library. Via MiXCR, TCRdb re-called the PCR reads, giving one row per CDR3 protein. The table shows some 310,000 distinct CDR3 sequences, with around 25% occurring only once. These data are taken from a study of T-cell reconstitution after alpha-beta-depleted transplantation in children. Broader study findings: Where alpha-beta T cells came from about two months after transplant was reportedly several hundred expanded graft clones. Some patients' high day-60 TCRbeta diversity was traced to surviving recipient T cells and thymic progenitors. From newly produced T cells came most of the T-cell counts and diversity one year after transplant.

The sequencing used PBMCs, mostly from graft donor cells, collected 180 days after TCRalphabeta/CD19-depleted stem cell transplant. The receptor's source is a male patient aged 10 to 17 who had a stem cell transplant for acute lymphoblastic leukemia, so the T cells may come from the graft donor. The gene calls are TRBV4-2 and TRBJ1-5; D might be TRBD1 (5 bases). The chain's CDR3 is CASSHNRLIHDQPQHF. The CDR3 region has the DNA TGTGCCAGCAGCCACAACAGGTTGATTCACGATCAGCCCCAGCATTTT.